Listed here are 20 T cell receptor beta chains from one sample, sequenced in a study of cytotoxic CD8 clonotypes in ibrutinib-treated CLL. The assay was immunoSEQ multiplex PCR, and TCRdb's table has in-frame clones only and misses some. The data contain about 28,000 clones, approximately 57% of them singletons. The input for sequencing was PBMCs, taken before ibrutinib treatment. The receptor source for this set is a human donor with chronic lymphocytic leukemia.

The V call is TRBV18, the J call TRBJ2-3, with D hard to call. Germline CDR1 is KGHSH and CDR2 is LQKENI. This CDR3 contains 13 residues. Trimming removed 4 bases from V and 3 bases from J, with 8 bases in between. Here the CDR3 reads CASSLRATDTQYF. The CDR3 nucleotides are TGTGCCAGCTCACTACGGGCTACAGATACGCAGTATTTT.

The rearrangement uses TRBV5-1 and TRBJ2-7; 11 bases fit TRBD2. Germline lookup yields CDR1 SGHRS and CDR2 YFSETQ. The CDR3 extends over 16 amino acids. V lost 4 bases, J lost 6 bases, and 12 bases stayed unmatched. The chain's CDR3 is CASSLVAGGTVREQYF. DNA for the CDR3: TGCGCCAGCAGCCTGGTAGCGGGAGGGACCGTTCGCGAGCAGTACTTC. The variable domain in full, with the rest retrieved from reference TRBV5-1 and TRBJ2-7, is KAGVTQTPRYLIKTRGQQVTLSCSPISGHRSVSWYQQTPGQGLQFLFEYFSETQRNKGNFPGRFSGRQFSNSRSEMNVSTLELGDSALYLCASSLVAGGTVREQYFGPGTRLTVT.

This CDR3 is CASSLGEGAQTQYF. Written as DNA, the CDR3 is TGCGCCAGCAGCTTGGGCGAGGGGGCACAGACCCAGTACTTC. The chain combines TRBV5-1 with TRBJ2-5; TRBD1 matches 7 bases. V trimming: 0 bases; J trimming: 6 bases; junction bases outside the gene matches: 5. Germline values: CDR1 SGHRS, CDR2 YFSETQ. The CDR3 sequence is 14 residues long.

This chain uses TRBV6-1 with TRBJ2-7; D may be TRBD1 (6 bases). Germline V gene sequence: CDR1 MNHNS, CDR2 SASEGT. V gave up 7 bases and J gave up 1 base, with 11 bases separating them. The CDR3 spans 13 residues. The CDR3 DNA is TGTGCCAGCACACTCCAGGGGTCCTACGAGCAGTACTTC. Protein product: CASTLQGSYEQYF.

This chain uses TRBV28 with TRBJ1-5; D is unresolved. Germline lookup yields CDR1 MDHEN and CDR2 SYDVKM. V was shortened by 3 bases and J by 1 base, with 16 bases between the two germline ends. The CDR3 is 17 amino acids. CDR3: CASSFLLWAESNQPQHF. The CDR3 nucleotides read TGTGCCAGCAGTTTCCTGCTGTGGGCAGAGAGCAATCAGCCCCAGCATTTT.

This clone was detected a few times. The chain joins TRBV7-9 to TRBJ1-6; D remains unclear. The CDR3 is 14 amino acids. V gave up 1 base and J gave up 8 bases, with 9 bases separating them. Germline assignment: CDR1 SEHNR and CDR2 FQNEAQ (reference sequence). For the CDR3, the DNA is TGTGCCAGCAGCTTAGGAGCCCTTCATTCACCCCTCCACTTT. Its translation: CASSLGALHSPLHF.

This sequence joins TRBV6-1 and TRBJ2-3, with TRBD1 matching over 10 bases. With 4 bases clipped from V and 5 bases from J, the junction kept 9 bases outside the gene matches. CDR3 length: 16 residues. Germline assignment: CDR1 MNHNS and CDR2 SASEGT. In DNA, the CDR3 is TGTGCCAGCAGTGGTTCCGGGACAGGGGACGGAGATACGCAGTATTTT. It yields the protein CASSGSGTGDGDTQYF.

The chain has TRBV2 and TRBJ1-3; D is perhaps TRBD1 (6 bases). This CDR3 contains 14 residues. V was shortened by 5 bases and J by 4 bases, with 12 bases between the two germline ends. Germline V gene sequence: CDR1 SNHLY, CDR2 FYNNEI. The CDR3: CASSYRDIGNTIYF. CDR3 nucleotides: TGTGCCAGCAGTTACCGGGACATCGGAAACACCATATATTTT.

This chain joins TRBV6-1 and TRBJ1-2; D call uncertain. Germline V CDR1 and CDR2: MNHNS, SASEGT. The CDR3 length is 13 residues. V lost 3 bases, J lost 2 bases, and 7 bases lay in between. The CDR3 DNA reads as TGTGCCAGCAGTGAGTCCCACAACTATGGCTACACCTTC. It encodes CASSESHNYGYTF.

The CDR3 nucleotides are TGTGCCAGCAGCTTCTCGGACTTCTACGAGCAGTACTTC. This codes for CASSFSDFYEQYF. The rearrangement links TRBV11-2 to TRBJ2-7; TRBD2 is a possible D gene (5 bases). Germline V gene data show CDR1 as SGHAT and CDR2 as FQNNGV. V gave up 3 bases and J gave up 3 bases, with 9 bases separating them. The CDR3 spans 13 residues.

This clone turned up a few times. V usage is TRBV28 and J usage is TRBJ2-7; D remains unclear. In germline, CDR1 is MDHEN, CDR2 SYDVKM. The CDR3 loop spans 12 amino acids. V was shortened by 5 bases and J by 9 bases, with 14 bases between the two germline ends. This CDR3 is CASSPGRPLQYF. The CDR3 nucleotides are TGTGCCAGCAGTCCCGGCCGGCCCTTGCAGTACTTC.

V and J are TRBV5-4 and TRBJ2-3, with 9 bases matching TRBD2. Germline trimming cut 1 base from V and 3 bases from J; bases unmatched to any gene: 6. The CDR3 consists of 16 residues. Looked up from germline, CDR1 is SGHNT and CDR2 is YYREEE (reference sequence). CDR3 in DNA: TGTGCCAGCAGCTTGTTCCGACTAGCGGTGACAGATACGCAGTATTTT. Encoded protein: CASSLFRLAVTDTQYF.

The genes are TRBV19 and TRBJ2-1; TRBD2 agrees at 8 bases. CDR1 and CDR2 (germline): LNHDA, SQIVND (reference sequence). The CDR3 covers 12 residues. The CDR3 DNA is TGTGCTTCGACTAGCGCCCCAGGTGAGCAGTTCTTC. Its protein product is CASTSAPGEQFF.

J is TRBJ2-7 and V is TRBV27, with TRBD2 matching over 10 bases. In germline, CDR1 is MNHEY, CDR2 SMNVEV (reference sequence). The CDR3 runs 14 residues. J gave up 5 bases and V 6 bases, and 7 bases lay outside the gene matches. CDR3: CASSDTGLADEQYF. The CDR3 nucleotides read TGTGCCAGCAGCGACACCGGACTAGCGGACGAGCAGTACTTC.

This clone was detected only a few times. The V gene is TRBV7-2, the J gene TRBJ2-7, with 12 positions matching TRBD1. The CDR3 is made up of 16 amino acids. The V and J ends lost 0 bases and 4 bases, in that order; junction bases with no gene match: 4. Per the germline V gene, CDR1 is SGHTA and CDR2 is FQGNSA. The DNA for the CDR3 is TGTGCCAGCAGCTTAGCCGGGACAGGGGGCGGATACGAGCAGTACTTC. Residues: CASSLAGTGGGYEQYF.

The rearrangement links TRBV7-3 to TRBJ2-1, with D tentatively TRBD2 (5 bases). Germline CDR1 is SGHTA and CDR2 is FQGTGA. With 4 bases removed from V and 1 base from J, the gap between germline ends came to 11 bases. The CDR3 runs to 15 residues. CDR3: CASSWSSLSYNEQFF. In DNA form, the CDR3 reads TGTGCCAGCAGCTGGTCTAGCCTTTCCTACAATGAGCAGTTCTTC.

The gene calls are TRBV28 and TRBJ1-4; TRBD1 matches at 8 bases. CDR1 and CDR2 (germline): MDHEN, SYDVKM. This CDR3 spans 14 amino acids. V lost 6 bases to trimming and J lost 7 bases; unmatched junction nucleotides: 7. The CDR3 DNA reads TGTGCCAGCAGACATACAGGGGGACCTGAAAAACTGTTTTTT. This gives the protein CASRHTGGPEKLFF.

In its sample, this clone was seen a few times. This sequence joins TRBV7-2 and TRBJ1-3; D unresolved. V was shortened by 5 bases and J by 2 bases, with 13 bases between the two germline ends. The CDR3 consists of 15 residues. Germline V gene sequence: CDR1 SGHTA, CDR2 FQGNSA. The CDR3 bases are TGTGCCAGCAGCCTCCGACGGACGACTGGAAACACCATATATTTT. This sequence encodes CASSLRRTTGNTIYF.

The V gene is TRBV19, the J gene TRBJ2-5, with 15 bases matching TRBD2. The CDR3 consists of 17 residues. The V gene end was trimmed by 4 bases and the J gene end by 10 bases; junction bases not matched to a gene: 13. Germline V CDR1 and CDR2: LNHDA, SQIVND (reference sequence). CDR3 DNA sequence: TGTGCCAGTAGTACATGGACTAGCGGGAGGGCCCGGGGGGACCAGTACTTC. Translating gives CASSTWTSGRARGDQYF.

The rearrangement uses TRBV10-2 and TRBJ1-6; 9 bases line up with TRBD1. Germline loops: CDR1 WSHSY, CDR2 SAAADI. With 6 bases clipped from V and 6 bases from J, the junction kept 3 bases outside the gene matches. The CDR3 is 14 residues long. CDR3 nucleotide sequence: TGCGCCAGCAGCCGGGACAGGGTTAATTCACCCCTCCACTTT. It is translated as CASSRDRVNSPLHF.